This TCR beta chain was sequenced for a study of graft-versus-host responses after intestinal transplantation. Overall study results and limits: The marrow of recipients harbored GvH clones, and ileum or blood showed some of them first.

About this clone itself: The antigen remains unidentified.

Sequenced by immunoSEQ multiplex PCR; TCRdb stores in-frame clones only, minus some. The table includes about 90,000 clones, about four fifths detected once. Germline CDR1 is SGHAT and CDR2 is FQNNGV. V dropped 0 bases and J dropped 2; count of bases not matched to a gene: 8. This CDR3 has 17 amino acids. The source material was unstimulated CD4+ T cells sorted from spleen or lymph node cells, sampled before intestinal transplant. The V and J genes are TRBV11-2 and TRBJ2-3; 7 positions match TRBD1. This TCR came from a human donor who received an intestinal transplant. The CDR3 loop reads CASSLDRTGTPTDTQYF. Here the CDR3 DNA reads TGTGCCAGCAGCTTAGACCGGACAGGAACCCCCACAGATACGCAGTATTTT.